The 14 T cell receptor beta chains presented below share a single source sample, sequenced in a study of blood T cell repertoires in COVID-19 (TCRdb year 2020). The method behind the library was the immunoSEQ multiplex PCR assay. The table was pulled from immuneACCESS by TCRdb, which kept in-frame rearrangements only. Such tables lose some clones; where checked, under half of the loss comes from unresolved V genes, and the rest has no known cause. The sample contains 70,000 or so clones, around 80% of them found a single time. The ten largest make up roughly 12% of the sample. The sample comprised peripheral blood. The receptors derive from a man aged 45-65 years with COVID-19, enrolled during active disease.

The CDR3 DNA sequence: TGTGCAAATACCCGGGACAGGGGGACTACCGGGGAGCTGTTTTTT. As protein: CANTRDRGTTGELFF. This sequence joins TRBV2 and TRBJ2-2; TRBD1 aligns across 11 bases. Germline assignment: CDR1 SNHLY and CDR2 FYNNEI. The length of the CDR3 is 15 residues.

This clone showed up just a few times. The chain employs TRBV6-1 and TRBJ2-5; TRBD1 matches 7 bases. CDR3 length equals 15 residues. J was trimmed by 4 bases and V by 1 base; bases with no gene match: 6. Germline values: CDR1 MNHNS, CDR2 SASEGT. The CDR3: CASSEDQGEAETQYF. As DNA, the CDR3 is TGTGCCAGCAGTGAAGACCAGGGGGAAGCAGAGACCCAGTACTTC.

On this clone itself: Additional DNA sequences in this sample encode the identical CDR3. This chain uses TRBV6-5 with TRBJ2-7, with D unresolved. The V gene lost 4 bases and the J gene lost 4 bases, with 5 bases spanning the gap. Germline assignment: CDR1 MNHEY and CDR2 SVGAGI. The CDR3 length is 11 residues. CDR3 residues: CASSSLYEQYF. The CDR3 DNA reads as TGTGCCAGCAGTTCCTTGTACGAGCAGTACTTC.

V usage is TRBV18 and J usage is TRBJ2-3; no clear D gene. V was clipped by 4 bases and J by 2 bases, with 4 bases between them. Per the germline V gene, CDR1 is KGHSH and CDR2 is LQKENI. The CDR3 is made up of 12 amino acids. The CDR3: CASSLLTDTQYF. The DNA for the CDR3 is TGTGCCAGCTCACTACTCACAGATACGCAGTATTTT. The full variable domain, its missing parts supplied by reference TRBV18 and TRBJ2-3, is NAGVMQNPRHLVRRRGQEARLRCSPMKGHSHVYWYRQLPEEGLKFMVYLQKENIIDESGMPKERFSAEFPKEGPSILRIQQVVRGDSAAYFCASSLLTDTQYFGPGTRLTVL.

This clone was counted a few times. CDR3 coding DNA: TGCGCCAGCAGCCGGATCCGGGGTTACGAGCAGTACTTC. Translation gives CASSRIRGYEQYF. V and J are TRBV4-1 and TRBJ2-7; D possibly corresponds to TRBD2 (5 bases). With 4 bases removed from V and 4 bases from J, the gap between germline ends came to 11 bases. This CDR3 has 13 amino acids. Germline-derived CDR1 and CDR2 are MGHRA and YSYEKL.

The V call is TRBV7-2, the J call TRBJ2-7, with D possibly matching TRBD2 (5 bases). The CDR3 is made up of 14 amino acids. V lost 7 bases to trimming and J lost 0 bases, with 13 bases between them. CDR1 and CDR2 from the germline V gene are SGHTA and FQGNSA. CDR3 sequence (DNA): TGTGCCAGCACCCGCGGGTCCAGCTCCTACGAGCAGTACTTC. Amino acid sequence: CASTRGSSSYEQYF. The full variable domain, completed using reference TRBV7-2 and TRBJ2-7, is GAGVSQSPSNKVTEKGKDVELRCDPISGHTALYWYRQSLGQGLEFLIYFQGNSAPDKSGLPSDRFSAERTGGSVSTLTIQRTQQEDSAVYLCASTRGSSSYEQYFGPGTRLTVT.

The chain employs TRBV3-1 (or the pseudogene TRBV3-2) and TRBJ1-1; tentative D call: TRBD1 (6 bases). V lost 3 bases and J 1 base, leaving 6 bases between the germline ends. Germline CDR1 reads LGHDT; CDR2 reads YNNKEL (reference sequence). This CDR3 spans 13 amino acids. The CDR3 loop is CASSQTGNTEAFF. CDR3 DNA: TGTGCCAGCAGCCAGACAGGGAACACTGAAGCTTTCTTT.

This chain connects TRBV6-1 to TRBJ1-3; D is ambiguous. The length of the CDR3 is 15 residues. CDR1 is MNHNS, CDR2 SASEGT, per germline. The V end was cut by 1 base, the J end by 7 bases, with 14 bases between. CDR3 bases: TGTGCCAGCAGTGAAGGACCAGGTCCGGTGAACACCATATATTTT. This encodes CASSEGPGPVNTIYF.

This chain connects TRBV9 to TRBJ2-7; the D gene is possibly TRBD2 (7 bases). Germline V gives CDR1 SGDLS, CDR2 YYNGEE. V was cut by 2 bases and J by 6 bases, with 15 bases left in between. CDR3 length equals 14 residues. The CDR3 protein is CASSVKGGIGEQYF. The CDR3 DNA follows: TGTGCCAGCAGCGTCAAGGGGGGGATCGGCGAGCAGTACTTC.

This clone was picked up a small number of times. The chain recombines TRBV5-4 with TRBJ1-3; 8 nucleotides match TRBD1. V shed 2 bases, J shed 1 base, and the junction held 2 bases outside the gene matches. The CDR3 is 15 residues long. Germline values: CDR1 SGHNT, CDR2 YYREEE (reference sequence). CDR3 sequence (DNA): TGTGCCAGCAGCTTACAGGGGGGGTCTGGAAACACCATATATTTT. This encodes CASSLQGGSGNTIYF. Supplemented by reference TRBV5-4 and TRBJ1-3, the full variable domain reads ETGVTQSPTHLIKTRGQQVTLRCSSQSGHNTVSWYQQALGQGPQFIFQYYREEENGRGNFPPRFSGLQFPNYSSELNVNALELDDSALYLCASSLQGGSGNTIYFGEGSWLTVV.

The chain uses TRBV5-1 and TRBJ2-1; TRBD2 aligns across 7 bases. The CDR3 has 17 residues. Germline V gives CDR1 SGHRS, CDR2 YFSETQ. Unmatched junction bases numbered 13, after V lost 3 bases and J lost 4 bases. The CDR3 spells CASSSGGRAAQYNEQFF. Here the CDR3 DNA reads TGCGCCAGCAGCTCGGGAGGTCGAGCGGCCCAATACAATGAGCAGTTCTTC.

The chain has TRBV28 and TRBJ2-7; 11 bases are shared with TRBD1. This CDR3 is built from 14 residues. Germline V lookup: CDR1 MDHEN, CDR2 SYDVKM. V shed 6 bases, J shed 2 bases, and the junction held 3 bases outside the gene matches. The CDR3 here is CASRSGQGAYEQYF. CDR3 nucleotides: TGTGCCAGCAGGTCGGGACAGGGGGCCTACGAGCAGTACTTC. Combining the CDR3 with reference TRBV28 and TRBJ2-7 gives the whole variable domain DVKVTQSSRYLVKRTGEKVFLECVQDMDHENMFWYRQDPGLGLRLIYFSYDVKMKEKGDIPEGYSVSREKKERFSLILESASTNQTSMYLCASRSGQGAYEQYFGPGTRLTVT.

V and J are TRBV18 and TRBJ2-2, with 11 nucleotides matching TRBD2. The CDR3 has 12 amino acids. Germline-derived CDR1 and CDR2 are KGHSH and LQKENI. The CDR3 here is CTSGGNTGELFF. As DNA, the CDR3 is TGTACTAGCGGGGGAAACACCGGGGAGCTGTTTTTT.

This sequence joins TRBV19 and TRBJ2-5, with TRBD2 identical over 8 bases. V lost 1 base, J lost 4 bases, and 5 bases stayed unmatched. Per the germline V gene, CDR1 is LNHDA and CDR2 is SQIVND (reference sequence). The CDR3 covers 15 residues. In nucleotides, the CDR3 is TGTGCCAGTAGTATAGTGCGCCTAGCGGGAGAGACCCAGTACTTC. It specifies CASSIVRLAGETQYF.